This TCR beta chain stems from a study of cytomegalovirus exposure and HLA in healthy donors. The PCR ran on 60 Vbeta and 13 Jbeta primers. The data were produced by immunoSEQ multiplex PCR, yet TCRdb's version contains in-frame clones alone and is incomplete. Among 120,000 or so clones, about 83% were seen once, and the ten largest hold roughly 3.5%. Germline CDR1 is MNHEY and CDR2 is SMNVEV (reference sequence). V trimming: 3 bases; J trimming: 2 bases; junction bases outside the gene matches: 0. The CDR3 runs to 15 residues. The sequence was obtained from a woman aged 40 to 50 in good health and CMV-seropositive. The chain couples TRBV27 to TRBJ2-6, with TRBD2 identical over 8 bases. The specimen sequenced was PBMCs. CDR3 amino acids: CASSFGRAGANVLTF. CDR3 nucleotide sequence: TGTGCCAGCAGTTTCGGGAGGGCTGGGGCCAACGTCCTGACTTTC.